These T cell receptor beta chains were read from a single sample in a study of T-cell memory formation after mild COVID-19. TCRdb recomputed calls from the 5' RACE reads with MiXCR, one row per CDR3 protein. There are approximately 390,000 distinct CDR3 sequences in the sample; roughly 15% occur only once, and roughly a fifth lies in the top ten. Sequenced material: PBMCs or a T cell subset sorted from them (not recorded which). The source of these receptors is a man younger than 35 who had mild COVID-19 (a few samples of this study predate the infection). Cell type and time point are not known. CDR3s include the opening cysteine and the closing phenylalanine or tryptophan. Each record gives: D gene, V gene, CDR3 length, J gene, clone size, CDR3 DNA, CDR3 protein. D genes are given only for firm matches. Rows may omit the clone size; those that give it use once, few, many or a size class.

>-|TRBV5-1|14|TRBJ2-5|-
TGCGCCAGCAGCTCGGACGTCGGTAGGGAGACCCAGTACTTC
CASSSDVGRETQYF
>-|TRBV7-9|14|TRBJ1-1|-
TGTGCCAGCAGCTTATTCTTGATTCGCACTGAAGCTTTCTTT
CASSLFLIRTEAFF
>TRBD1|TRBV7-9|19|TRBJ1-6|-
TGTGCCAGCAGCGCGACCGGGACAGGGGATGGGTCCTATAATTCACCCCTCCACTTT
CASSATGTGDGSYNSPLHF
>-|TRBV7-2|14|TRBJ1-2|few
TGTGCCAGCAGCTTAAGTCCCACTGCGACAGGCTACACCTTC
CASSLSPTATGYTF
>-|TRBV29-1|13|TRBJ2-5|few
TGCAGCGTGGACCCTGCAGGAGGAGAGACCCAGTACTTC
CSVDPAGGETQYF
>-|TRBV12-5|13|TRBJ2-2|few
TGTGCTAGTGTGGGACCGAACACCGGGGAGCTGTTTTTT
CASVGPNTGELFF
>-|TRBV4-3|14|TRBJ2-5|-
TGCGCCAGCAGCCAAGGGGGGGCCCGGGAGACCCAGTACTTC
CASSQGGARETQYF
>-|TRBV7-8|18|TRBJ2-3|few
TGTGCCAGCAGCTTAGTCGGTTGGGCGGGGACGGGGAAAGATACGCAGTATTTT
CASSLVGWAGTGKDTQYF
>TRBD2|TRBV12-3/TRBV12-4|15|TRBJ2-1|many
TGTGCCAGCAGTGCTCTAGCGGGGGGCACAAATGAGCAGTTCTTC
CASSALAGGTNEQFF
>-|TRBV6-4|14|TRBJ2-3|many
TGTGCCAGCAGTGAGGCCCGGGGGATGGATACGCAGTATTTT
CASSEARGMDTQYF
>-|TRBV7-2|14|TRBJ2-2|once
TGTGCCAGCAGTACTCCTTCGAACACCGGGGAGCTGTTTTTT
CASSTPSNTGELFF
>TRBD1|TRBV5-1|14|TRBJ2-5|-
TGCGCCAGCAGCTCCAGGGGGCTCGGAGAGACCCAGTACTTC
CASSSRGLGETQYF
>-|TRBV29-1|13|TRBJ1-1|few
TGCAGCGTTGTCACGACAGGGAACACTGAAGCTTTCTTT
CSVVTTGNTEAFF
>-|TRBV7-2|15|TRBJ2-3|-
TGTGCCAGCAGCTTCGCAGGGGGGCGGTCAGATACGCAGTATTTT
CASSFAGGRSDTQYF
>-|TRBV19|15|TRBJ2-1|few
TGTGCCAGTAGTATAGAGGGCAGACCCTACAATGAGCAGTTCTTC
CASSIEGRPYNEQFF
>TRBD2|TRBV5-1|15|TRBJ2-3|many
TGCGCCAGCAGCAGGACTAGCGGGGTATCAGATACGCAGTATTTT
CASSRTSGVSDTQYF
>TRBD2|TRBV6-2/TRBV6-3|15|TRBJ2-3|many
TGTGCCAGCAGTAGGACTAGCGGGGCTCCAGATACGCAGTATTTT
CASSRTSGAPDTQYF
>-|TRBV12-3/TRBV12-4|13|TRBJ1-1|-
TGTGCCAGCAGTGTGATGAGGAACACTGAAGCTTTCTTT
CASSVMRNTEAFF
>-|TRBV10-3|13|TRBJ1-1|many
TGTGCCATCCGGACAAAGGAGTACACTGAAGCTTTCTTT
CAIRTKEYTEAFF
>-|TRBV7-2|14|TRBJ1-1|few
TGTGCCAGCAGCTTCCGACAGGCCACCCTTGAAGCTTTCTTT
CASSFRQATLEAFF
>-|TRBV3-1|14|TRBJ1-6|few
TGTGCCAGCAGCCAAGGGGTGGATAATTCACCCCTCCACTTT
CASSQGVDNSPLHF
>TRBD1|TRBV29-1|16|TRBJ2-7|few
TGCAGCGTTGCGGGAAAAGGGACAGGAGACTCCTACGAGCAGTACTTC
CSVAGKGTGDSYEQYF
>-|TRBV19|16|TRBJ2-5|-
TGTGCCAGTAGTATAGCCGCAGACGGACCACAAGAGACCCAGTACTTC
CASSIAADGPQETQYF
>-|TRBV29-1|13|TRBJ1-5|many
TGCAGCGTTGTACAGGGCCTCAATCAGCCCCAGCATTTT
CSVVQGLNQPQHF
>-|TRBV6-5|12|TRBJ1-6|-
TGTGCCAGCTGTATGAAGGATTCACCCCTCCACTTT
CASCMKDSPLHF
>TRBD1|TRBV5-4|14|TRBJ1-1|-
TGTGCCAGCAGCTTGGCTGGGACAGGGGTTGAAGCTTTCTTT
CASSLAGTGVEAFF
>TRBD2|TRBV5-1|15|TRBJ2-3|many
TGCGCCAGCAGCCGGCTAGCGGGGGGTCCAGATACGCAGTATTTT
CASSRLAGGPDTQYF
>TRBD1|TRBV5-1|14|TRBJ2-1|-
TGCGCCAGCAGCTGGTGGTCAAGGGGGCATGAGCAGTTCTTC
CASSWWSRGHEQFF
>-|TRBV7-9|17|TRBJ2-2|few
TGTGCCAGCAGCTTAAAGATTCGCGGGACAGACACCGGGGAGCTGTTTTTT
CASSLKIRGTDTGELFF
>-|TRBV7-8|11|TRBJ2-5|-
TGTGCCAGCAGCGTCAAAGAGACCCAGTACTTC
CASSVKETQYF
>-|TRBV10-3|15|TRBJ2-3|-
TGTGCCATCAGTGGATCCACGGGACTCACAGATACGCAGTATTTT
CAISGSTGLTDTQYF
>TRBD2|TRBV4-1|16|TRBJ2-4|few
TGCGCCAGCAGCCCGGGGGGGGAACTAGCCAAAAACATTCAGTACTTC
CASSPGGELAKNIQYF
>TRBD1|TRBV12-3/TRBV12-4|15|TRBJ1-2|-
TGTGCCAGCAGCTTAGGGGACAGGCCAGGGTATGGCTACACCTTC
CASSLGDRPGYGYTF
>-|TRBV12-3/TRBV12-4|14|TRBJ1-2|-
TGTGCCAGCAGTTTTGGCAGGAATAACTATGGCTACACCTTC
CASSFGRNNYGYTF
>-|TRBV12-3/TRBV12-4|15|TRBJ2-3|-
TGTGCCAGCAGTACCAGACGACAGACGGCAGATACGCAGTATTTT
CASSTRRQTADTQYF
>TRBD2|TRBV19|18|TRBJ2-1|-
TGTGCCAGTAGTCCCCGACTAGCGGGGACAAGCTCCTACAATGAGCAGTTCTTC
CASSPRLAGTSSYNEQFF
>TRBD1|TRBV9|15|TRBJ1-2|-
TGTGCCAGCAGCGTAGAAGGAGGGGGCATCGTCGGCTACACCTTC
CASSVEGGGIVGYTF
>TRBD2|TRBV20-1|16|TRBJ2-7|-
TGCAGTGCTAGCCCCGGACTAGCGGGGGCCACCTACGAGCAGTACTTC
CSASPGLAGATYEQYF
>-|TRBV6-1|12|TRBJ2-1|-
TGTGCCAGCAGTCCATATCGGGGAGGAGAGTTCTTC
CASSPYRGGEFF
>-|TRBV10-3|16|TRBJ1-2|few
TGTGCCATCAGTGATCAGCGTGCCCAGGGGATGGGTGGCTACACCTTC
CAISDQRAQGMGGYTF
>TRBD1|TRBV12-3/TRBV12-4|13|TRBJ1-2|-
TGTGCCAGCAGTTTTGTTACAGGGGGCACATACACCTTC
CASSFVTGGTYTF
>-|TRBV7-2|13|TRBJ1-2|many
TGTGCCAGCAGCTTAGAGACAGCTTATGGCTACACCTTC
CASSLETAYGYTF
>TRBD1|TRBV7-9|14|TRBJ1-2|-
TGTGCCAGCAGCCCCCGGACAGGGGGTCGTGGCTACACCTTC
CASSPRTGGRGYTF
>TRBD1|TRBV5-1|14|TRBJ2-7|-
TGCGCCAGCAGCCTGGACGTAGGGGGCAACGAGCAGTACTTC
CASSLDVGGNEQYF
>-|TRBV6-2/TRBV6-3|16|TRBJ2-1|-
TGTGCCAGCAGTCAGAGGGGGGGCGAGACATACAATGAGCAGTTCTTC
CASSQRGGETYNEQFF
>TRBD1|TRBV5-1|15|TRBJ1-2|few
TGCGCCAGCAGCAACGGACAGGGGGGGGACTATGGCTACACCTTC
CASSNGQGGDYGYTF
>TRBD1|TRBV7-8|13|TRBJ1-4|few
TGTGCCAGCAGCCGGACAGGGTACGAAAAACTGTTTTTT
CASSRTGYEKLFF
>-|TRBV27|12|TRBJ2-1|few
TGTGCCAGCAGTTTCCCTCAGGGTGAGCAGTTCTTC
CASSFPQGEQFF
>-|TRBV6-5|17|TRBJ1-1|-
TGTGCCAGCAGTTACGCTTTGCAGGGCGAGCCGAACACTGAAGCTTTCTTT
CASSYALQGEPNTEAFF
>-|TRBV20-1|14|TRBJ2-4|-
TGCAGTGCTAACAGAGGGGGAGGCAAAAACATTCAGTACTTC
CSANRGGGKNIQYF
>TRBD1|TRBV5-1|15|TRBJ2-7|few
TGCGCCAGCTCCTACCCGGGACAGGGTCGGAACGAGCAGTACTTC
CASSYPGQGRNEQYF
>TRBD1|TRBV6-2/TRBV6-3|17|TRBJ2-2|few
TGTGCCAGCTCCCCCGCCCGACAGGGCCTCTACACCGGGGAGCTGTTTTTT
CASSPARQGLYTGELFF
>TRBD1|TRBV18|17|TRBJ2-2|-
TGTGCCAGCTCACCCCCCGGGACAGGGCTTGAGGCCGGGGAGCTGTTTTTT
CASSPPGTGLEAGELFF